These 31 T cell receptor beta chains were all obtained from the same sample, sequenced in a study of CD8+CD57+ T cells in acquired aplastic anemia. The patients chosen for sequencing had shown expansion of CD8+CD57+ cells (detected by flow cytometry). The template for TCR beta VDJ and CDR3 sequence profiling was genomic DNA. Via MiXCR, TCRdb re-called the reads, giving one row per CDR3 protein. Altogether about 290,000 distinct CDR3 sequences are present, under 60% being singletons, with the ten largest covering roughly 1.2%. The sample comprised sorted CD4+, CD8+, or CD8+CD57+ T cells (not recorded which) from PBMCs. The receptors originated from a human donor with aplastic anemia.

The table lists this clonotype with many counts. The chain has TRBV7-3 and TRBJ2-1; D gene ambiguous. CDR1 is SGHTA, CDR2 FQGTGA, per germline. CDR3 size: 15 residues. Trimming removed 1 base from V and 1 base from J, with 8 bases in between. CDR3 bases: TGTGCCAGCAGCTTAATGGCCCAATCCTACAATGAGCAGTTCTTC. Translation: CASSLMAQSYNEQFF.

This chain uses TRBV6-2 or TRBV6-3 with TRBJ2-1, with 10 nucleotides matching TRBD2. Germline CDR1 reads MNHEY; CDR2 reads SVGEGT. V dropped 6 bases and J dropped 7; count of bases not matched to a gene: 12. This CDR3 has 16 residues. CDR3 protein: CASRLPGLATENEQFF. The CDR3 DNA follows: TGTGCCAGCAGACTACCGGGACTAGCGACCGAGAATGAGCAGTTCTTC.

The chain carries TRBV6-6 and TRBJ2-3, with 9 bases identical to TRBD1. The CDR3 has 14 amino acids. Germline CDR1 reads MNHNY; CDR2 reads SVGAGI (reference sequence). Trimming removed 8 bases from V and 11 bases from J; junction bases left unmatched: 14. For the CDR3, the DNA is TGTGCCAGCCTCCCGGGACAGGGTTACAATGAGCAGTATTTT. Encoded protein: CASLPGQGYNEQYF.

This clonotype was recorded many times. This CDR3 is CASSRGTGITGELFF. CDR3 DNA: TGTGCCAGTAGTCGAGGGACAGGAATCACCGGGGAGCTGTTTTTT. The chain uses TRBV19 and TRBJ2-2; 8 bases are shared with TRBD1. Germline CDR1 reads LNHDA; CDR2 reads SQIVND (reference sequence). Trimming at V came to 5 bases and at J to 4 bases, leaving 6 bases not matched to a gene. This CDR3 has 15 amino acids.

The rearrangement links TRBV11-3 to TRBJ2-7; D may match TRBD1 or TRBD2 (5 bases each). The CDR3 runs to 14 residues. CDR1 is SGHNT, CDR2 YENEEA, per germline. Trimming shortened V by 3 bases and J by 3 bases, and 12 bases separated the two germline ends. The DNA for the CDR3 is TGTGCCAGCAGCTTTGGGGGTGGGAGCTACGAGCAGTACTTC. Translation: CASSFGGGSYEQYF.

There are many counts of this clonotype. The CDR3 loop reads CASSLYEGSYEQYF. DNA for the CDR3: TGTGCCAGCAGCTTATACGAGGGATCCTACGAGCAGTACTTC. The rearrangement joins TRBV5-4 to TRBJ2-7, with D possibly TRBD2 on 5 matching bases. Germline-derived CDR1 and CDR2 are SGHNT and YYREEE (reference sequence). The CDR3 is 14 amino acids. The V gene lost 2 bases and the J gene lost 1 base, with 10 bases spanning the gap.

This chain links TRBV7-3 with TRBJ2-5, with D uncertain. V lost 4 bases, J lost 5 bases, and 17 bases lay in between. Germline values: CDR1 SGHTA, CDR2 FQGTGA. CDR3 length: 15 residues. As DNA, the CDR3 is TGTGCCAGCAGCTCCTCCCGGGCAAACAATGAGACCCAGTACTTC. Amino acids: CASSSSRANNETQYF.

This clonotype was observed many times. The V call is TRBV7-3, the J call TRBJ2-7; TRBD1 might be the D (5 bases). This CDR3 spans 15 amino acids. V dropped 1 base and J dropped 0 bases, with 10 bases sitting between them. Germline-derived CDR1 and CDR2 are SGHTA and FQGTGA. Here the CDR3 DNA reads TGTGCCAGCAGCTTAATGACAGCATCCTCCTACGAGCAGTACTTC. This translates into CASSLMTASSYEQYF.

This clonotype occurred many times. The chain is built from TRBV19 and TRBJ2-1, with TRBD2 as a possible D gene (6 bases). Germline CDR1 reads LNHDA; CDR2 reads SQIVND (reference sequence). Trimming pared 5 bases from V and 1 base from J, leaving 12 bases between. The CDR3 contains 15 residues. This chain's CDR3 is CASSRGSGSYNEQFF. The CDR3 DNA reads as TGTGCCAGTAGTCGGGGGAGCGGGTCCTACAATGAGCAGTTCTTC.

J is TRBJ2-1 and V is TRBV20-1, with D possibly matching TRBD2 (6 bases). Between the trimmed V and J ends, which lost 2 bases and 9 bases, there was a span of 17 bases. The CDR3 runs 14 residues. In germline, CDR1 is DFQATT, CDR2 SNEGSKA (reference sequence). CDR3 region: CSARQTEGLSEQFF. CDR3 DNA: TGCAGTGCTAGACAGACGGAGGGCCTAAGTGAGCAGTTCTTC.

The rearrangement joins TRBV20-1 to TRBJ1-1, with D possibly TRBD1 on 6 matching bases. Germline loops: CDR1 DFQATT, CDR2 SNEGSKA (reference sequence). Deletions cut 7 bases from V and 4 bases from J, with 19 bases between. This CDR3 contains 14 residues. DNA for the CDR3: TGCAGTGTCCAACCTCAGGGGCTTGGCACTGAAGCTTTCTTT. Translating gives CSVQPQGLGTEAFF.

CDR3 in DNA: TGTGCCAGCAGCGTAGAGGGCAGGGCCATAGATACGCAGTATTTT. Protein: CASSVEGRAIDTQYF. The chain joins TRBV9 to TRBJ2-3; maybe TRBD1 (5 bases). Germline V CDR1 and CDR2: SGDLS, YYNGEE. The CDR3 is 15 amino acids. Trimming removed 0 bases at V and 5 bases at J, with 13 bases between.

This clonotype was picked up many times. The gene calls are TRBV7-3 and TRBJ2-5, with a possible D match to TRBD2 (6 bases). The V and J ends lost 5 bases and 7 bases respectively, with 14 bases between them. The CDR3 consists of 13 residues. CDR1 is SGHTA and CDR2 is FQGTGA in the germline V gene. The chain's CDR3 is CASSKGDSGTQYF. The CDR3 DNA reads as TGTGCCAGCAGCAAAGGGGACTCGGGGACCCAGTACTTC.

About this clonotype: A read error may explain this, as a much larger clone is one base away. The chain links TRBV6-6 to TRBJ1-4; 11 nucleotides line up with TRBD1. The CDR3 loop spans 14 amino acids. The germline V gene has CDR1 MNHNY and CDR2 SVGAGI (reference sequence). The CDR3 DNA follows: TGTGCCAGCATTACCGGGACAGGGGGTGAAAAACTGATTTTT. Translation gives CASITGTGGEKLIF.

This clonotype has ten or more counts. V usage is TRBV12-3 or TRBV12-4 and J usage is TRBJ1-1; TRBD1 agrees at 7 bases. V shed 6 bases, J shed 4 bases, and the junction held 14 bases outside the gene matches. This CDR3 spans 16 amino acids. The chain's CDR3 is CASSLGKGGPVTEAFF. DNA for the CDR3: TGTGCCAGCAGCCTAGGGAAAGGGGGCCCGGTCACTGAAGCTTTCTTT.

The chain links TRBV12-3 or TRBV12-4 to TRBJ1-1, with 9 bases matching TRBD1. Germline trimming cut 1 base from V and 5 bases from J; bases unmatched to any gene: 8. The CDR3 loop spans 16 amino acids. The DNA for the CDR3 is TGTGCCAGCAGTTTAGGGGACAGGGTTTGGCAGACTGAAGCTTTCTTT. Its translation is CASSLGDRVWQTEAFF.

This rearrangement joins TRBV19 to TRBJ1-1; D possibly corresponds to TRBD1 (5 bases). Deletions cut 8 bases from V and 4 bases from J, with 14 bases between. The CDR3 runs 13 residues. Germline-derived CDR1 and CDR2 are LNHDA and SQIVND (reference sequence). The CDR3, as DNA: TGTGCCAGTTTATCCAGGGCTGGCACTGAAGCTTTCTTT. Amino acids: CASLSRAGTEAFF.

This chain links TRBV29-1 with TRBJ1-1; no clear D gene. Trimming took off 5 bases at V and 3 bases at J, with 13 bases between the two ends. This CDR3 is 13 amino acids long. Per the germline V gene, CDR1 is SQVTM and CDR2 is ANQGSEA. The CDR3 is CSVWVISHTEAFF. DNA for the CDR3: TGCAGCGTTTGGGTCATCAGCCACACTGAAGCTTTCTTT.

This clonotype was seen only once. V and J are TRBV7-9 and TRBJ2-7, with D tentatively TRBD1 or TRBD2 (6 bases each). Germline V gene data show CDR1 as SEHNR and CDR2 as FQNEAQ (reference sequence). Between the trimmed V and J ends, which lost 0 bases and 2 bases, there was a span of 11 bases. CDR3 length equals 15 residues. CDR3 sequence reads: CASSLARDIPYEQYF. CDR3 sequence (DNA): TGTGCCAGCAGCTTAGCGCGGGACATACCCTACGAGCAGTACTTC.

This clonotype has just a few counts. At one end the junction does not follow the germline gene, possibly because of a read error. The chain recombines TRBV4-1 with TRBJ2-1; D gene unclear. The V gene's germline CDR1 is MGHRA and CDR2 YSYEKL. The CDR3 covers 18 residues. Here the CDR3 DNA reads TGCGCCAGCGGCCAAAGTCCGGCGCGAGACCCTACCTACAATGAGCAGTTCTTC. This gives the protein CASGQSPARDPTYNEQFF.

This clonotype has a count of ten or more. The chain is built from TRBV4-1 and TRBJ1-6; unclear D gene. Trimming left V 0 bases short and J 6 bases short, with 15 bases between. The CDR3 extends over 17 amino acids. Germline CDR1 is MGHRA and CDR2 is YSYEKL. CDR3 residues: CASSQDPPQAINSPLHF. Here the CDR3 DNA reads TGCGCCAGCAGCCAAGATCCCCCCCAGGCTATTAATTCACCCCTCCACTTT.

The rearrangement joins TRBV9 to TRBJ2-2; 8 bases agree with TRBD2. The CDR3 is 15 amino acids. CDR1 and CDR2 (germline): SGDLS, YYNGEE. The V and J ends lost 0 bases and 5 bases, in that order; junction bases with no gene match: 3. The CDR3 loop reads CASSVVLAGTGELFF. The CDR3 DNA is TGTGCCAGCAGCGTAGTCCTAGCGGGTACCGGGGAGCTGTTTTTT. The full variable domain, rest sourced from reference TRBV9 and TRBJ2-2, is DSGVTQTPKHLITATGQRVTLRCSPRSGDLSVYWYQQSLDQGLQFLIQYYNGEERAKGNILERFSAQQFPDLHSELNLSSLELGDSALYFCASSVVLAGTGELFFGEGSRLTVL.

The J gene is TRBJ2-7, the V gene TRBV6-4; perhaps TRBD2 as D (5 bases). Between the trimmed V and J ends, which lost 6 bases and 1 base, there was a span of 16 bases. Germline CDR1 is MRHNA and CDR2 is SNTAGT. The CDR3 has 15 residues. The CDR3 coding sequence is TGTGCCAGCAGCGTCAAAGCGGAGCCTTCCTACGAGCAGTACTTC. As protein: CASSVKAEPSYEQYF.

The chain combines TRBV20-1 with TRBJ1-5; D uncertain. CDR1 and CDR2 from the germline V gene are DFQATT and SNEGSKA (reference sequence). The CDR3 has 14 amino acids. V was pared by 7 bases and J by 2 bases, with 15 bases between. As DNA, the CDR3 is TGCAGTGTCTCCCCAGGTGGTGGCAATCAGCCCCAGCATTTT. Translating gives CSVSPGGGNQPQHF.

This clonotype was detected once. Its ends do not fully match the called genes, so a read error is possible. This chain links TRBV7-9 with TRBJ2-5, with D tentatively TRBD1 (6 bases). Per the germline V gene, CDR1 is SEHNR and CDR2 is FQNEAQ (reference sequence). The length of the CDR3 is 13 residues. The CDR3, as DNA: TGTGCCACCAGCACCTCGCAGGGGAGAGAGCAGTACTTC. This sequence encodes CATSTSQGREQYF.

In DNA form, the CDR3 reads TGTGCCAGCAGCGAAGCGGGAGGGGTATGGGACACTGAAGCTTTCTTT. Its protein is CASSEAGGVWDTEAFF. This chain connects TRBV9 to TRBJ1-1; TRBD1 is a possible D gene (5 bases). V lost 3 bases to trimming and J lost 3 bases, with 18 bases between them. Germline loops: CDR1 SGDLS, CDR2 YYNGEE. The CDR3 is 16 amino acids.

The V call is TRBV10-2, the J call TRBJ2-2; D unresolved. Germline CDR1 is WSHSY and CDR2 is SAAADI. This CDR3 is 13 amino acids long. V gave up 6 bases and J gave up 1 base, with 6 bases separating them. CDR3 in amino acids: CASSNLNTGELFF. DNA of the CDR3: TGCGCCAGCAGCAACTTGAACACCGGGGAGCTGTTTTTT.

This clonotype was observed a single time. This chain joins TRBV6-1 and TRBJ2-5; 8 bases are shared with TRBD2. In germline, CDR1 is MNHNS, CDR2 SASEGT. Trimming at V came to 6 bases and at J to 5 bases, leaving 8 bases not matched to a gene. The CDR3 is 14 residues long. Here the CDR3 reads CASRGLEAPETQYF. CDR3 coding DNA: TGTGCCAGCAGGGGACTAGAGGCCCCCGAGACCCAGTACTTC.

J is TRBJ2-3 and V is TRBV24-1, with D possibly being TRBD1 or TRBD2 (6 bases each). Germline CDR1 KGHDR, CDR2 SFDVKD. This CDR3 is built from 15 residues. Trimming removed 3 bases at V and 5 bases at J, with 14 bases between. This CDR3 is CATSDRGAWVDTQYF. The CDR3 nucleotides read TGTGCCACCAGTGATAGGGGGGCCTGGGTAGATACGCAGTATTTT.

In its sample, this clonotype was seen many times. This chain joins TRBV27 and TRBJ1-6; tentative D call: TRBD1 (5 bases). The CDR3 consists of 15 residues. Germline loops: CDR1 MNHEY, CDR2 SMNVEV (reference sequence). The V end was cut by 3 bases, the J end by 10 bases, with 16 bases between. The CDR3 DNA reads TGTGCCAGCAGTTTTGGGGACGCCGGGGTCTCACCCCTCCACTTT. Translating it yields CASSFGDAGVSPLHF.

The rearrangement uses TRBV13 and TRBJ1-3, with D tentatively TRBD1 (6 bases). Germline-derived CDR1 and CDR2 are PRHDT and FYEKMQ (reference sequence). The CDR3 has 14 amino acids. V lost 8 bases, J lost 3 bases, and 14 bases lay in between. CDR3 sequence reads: CASASWTDGNTIYF. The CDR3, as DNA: TGTGCCAGCGCCTCCTGGACAGATGGAAACACCATATATTTT.